Included here is one T cell receptor beta chain sequence, with context. This entry is derived from a study of cytomegalovirus exposure and HLA in healthy donors. Primers for the PCR totalled 60 Vbeta and 13 Jbeta. Assay used: immunoSEQ multiplex PCR; TCRdb lists only in-frame clones, some missing. The data hold 200,000 or so clones, with about 90% observed a single time. The germline V gene encodes CDR1 GTSNPN and CDR2 SVGIG (reference sequence). V lost 2 bases, J lost 0 bases, and 7 bases lay in between. CDR3 length: 13 amino acids. This chain uses TRBV30 with TRBJ1-1; D is undetermined. The sequence was obtained from a girl under two years old in good health and CMV-seronegative. The sample comprised PBMCs. CDR3: CAWSTDLNTEAFF. In DNA, the CDR3 is TGTGCCTGGAGTACGGACTTGAACACTGAAGCTTTCTTT.